This TCR beta chain was sequenced during a study of OX40 agonist ivuxolimab in advanced cancers. Study as a whole: In three patients, partial responses were observed, one with hepatocellular carcinoma and two with cutaneous melanoma.

V was pared by 7 bases and J by 2 bases, with 13 bases between. The V gene's germline CDR1 is MNHEY and CDR2 SMNVEV (reference sequence). The CDR3 is 14 amino acids. A word on this clone: Its antigen is currently unknown.

The table came from immunoSEQ multiplex PCR; TCRdb's copy has only in-frame clones and leaves some out. The data show 60,000 to 80,000 clones, around four fifths seen once. Points from the study as a whole: Expanded clones were, on average, more numerous in CD8+ T cells than in CD4+.

The sequence derives from an adult with an advanced solid tumor such as melanoma, head and neck, liver or kidney cancer. J is TRBJ2-3 and V is TRBV27; D is perhaps TRBD1 (5 bases). The sample consisted of CD4+ or CD8+ T cells sorted from blood, taken in a trial of the OX40 agonist ivuxolimab. In DNA form, the CDR3 reads TGTGCCAGCAAACGGAAACAGGTCACAGATACGCAGTATTTT. It specifies CASKRKQVTDTQYF.